This TCR beta chain was recorded in a study of T cells in tumors after PD-1 blockade. Across the study: Treatment was either pembrolizumab 200 mg every 3 weeks or cemiplimab 350 mg every 2 weeks.

The study, taken as a whole, reports: About 41% of tumor TCR clonotypes were also found in blood.

The CDR3 has 13 residues. V shed 9 bases and J shed 7 bases, with 16 bases lying between them. CDR1 is LNHDA and CDR2 is SQIVND in the germline V gene (reference sequence). Tumor or blood genomic DNA was sequenced, with inputs of roughly 550 ng to 6,500 ng. This clone was seen only a few times. Its antigen is currently unknown. TCRdb keeps only in-frame clones here, not all; method: immunoSEQ multiplex PCR. The data contain 60,000 to 75,000 clones, around 74% of them seen just once; the ten biggest clones take up 4.7%. This clonotype was sampled from a human donor with basal cell carcinoma. The material sequenced was PBMCs, taken after anti-PD-1 treatment. The chain combines TRBV19 with TRBJ1-5; no reliable D call. The CDR3 DNA reads as TGTGCCAGAACGGGTCTGTTGAAACAGCCCCAGCATTTT. This encodes CARTGLLKQPQHF.